This is a list of T cell receptor beta chains from one sample in a study of Ad26.COV2.S vaccination and SARS-CoV-2 variants. Clones were sequenced by immunoSEQ multiplex PCR, and TCRdb holds only the in-frame ones, with some missing. The sample lists around 500,000 clones; about 89% were seen once. The material sequenced was peripheral blood, taken in a trial of Ad26.COV2.S vaccine versus placebo. The origin of the receptors is a person aged 18-65 years who received the Ad26.COV2.S COVID-19 vaccine or a placebo. CDR3s include the opening cysteine and the closing phenylalanine or tryptophan. A D gene is named only where the DNA matches it firmly. Rows give clone size only sometimes, using once, few, many, or a class for an expanded clone.

>.|.|TRBV3-1/TRBV3-2|TRBJ2-7
CASSRVDYEQYF
TGTGCCAGCAGCCGTGTCGACTACGAGCAGTACTTC
>.|few|TRBV11-2|TRBJ2-7
CASSLSRGQTYEQYF
TGTGCCAGCAGCTTATCGCGAGGACAGACCTACGAGCAGTACTTC
>TRBD2|.|TRBV6-2/TRBV6-3|TRBJ2-3
CASSSATGQRGRSDTQYF
TGTGCCAGCAGTTCCGCTACCGGACAGCGGGGGCGTTCAGATACGCAGTATTTT
>.|.|TRBV28|TRBJ1-2
CASRQGTNVRGNYGYTF
TGTGCCAGCAGACAGGGTACGAACGTACGGGGAAACTATGGCTACACCTTC
>TRBD1|once|TRBV5-4|TRBJ2-5
CASSTRQGAVQETQYF
TGTGCCAGCAGCACGCGACAGGGGGCAGTCCAAGAGACCCAGTACTTC
>.|.|TRBV10-3|TRBJ1-4
CAIQPEGNEKLFF
TGTGCCATCCAGCCAGAGGGTAATGAAAAACTGTTTTTT
>.|.|TRBV5-4|TRBJ2-2
CASQAGTGELFF
TGTGCCAGCCAAGCTGGGACCGGGGAGCTGTTTTTT
>.|.|TRBV9|TRBJ2-3
CASSVGVKGTDTQYF
TGTGCCAGCAGCGTTGGGGTTAAGGGCACAGATACGCAGTATTTT
>.|.|TRBV7-9|TRBJ2-7
CASSLTASYEQYF
TGTGCCAGCAGCCTAACAGCCTCCTACGAGCAGTACTTC
>TRBD1|.|TRBV7-8|TRBJ2-7
CASSEPGQREEQYF
TGTGCCAGCAGCGAACCGGGACAGAGGGAAGAGCAGTACTTC
>TRBD2|once|TRBV6-6|TRBJ2-3
CASNTGTRPDTQYF
TGTGCCAGCAACACCGGGACTAGACCAGATACGCAGTATTTT
>TRBD1|.|TRBV7-9|TRBJ1-6
CASSFWDRPDSPLHF
TGTGCCAGCAGCTTTTGGGACAGGCCTGATTCACCCCTCCACTTT
>.|.|TRBV7-8|TRBJ2-2
CASSLVAGTGELFF
TGTGCCAGCAGCTTAGTAGCCGGCACCGGGGAGCTGTTTTTT
>TRBD2|.|TRBV10-3|TRBJ2-3
CAISGSGGNTDTQYF
TGTGCCATCAGTGGCAGCGGGGGAAACACAGATACGCAGTATTTT
>.|.|TRBV5-8|TRBJ2-3
CASSLVRGAQVFSSPDTQYF
TGTGCCAGCAGCTTGGTACGGGGGGCACAGGTTTTCAGTAGTCCAGATACGCAGTATTTT
>TRBD1|.|TRBV5-4|TRBJ2-1
CASSSKPGQGRDEQFF
TGTGCCAGCAGCTCTAAACCGGGACAGGGCCGGGATGAGCAGTTCTTC
>.|few|TRBV7-9|TRBJ1-2
CASSLDVYGYTF
TGTGCCAGCAGCTTAGACGTGTATGGCTACACCTTC
>.|.|TRBV9|TRBJ1-2
CASSVGQGGHYGYTF
TGTGCCAGCAGCGTAGGGCAGGGTGGGCACTATGGCTACACCTTC
>.|.|TRBV7-9|TRBJ1-3
CASSLGQGNHF
TGTGCCAGCAGCTTAGGTCAGGGCAATCACTTT
>TRBD1|.|TRBV5-4|TRBJ1-1
CASTRQGGTEAFF
TGTGCCAGCACCCGACAGGGGGGGACTGAAGCTTTCTTT
>TRBD2|.|TRBV13|TRBJ2-2
CASSLRLADDTGELFF
TGTGCCAGCAGCTTAAGACTAGCGGATGACACCGGGGAGCTGTTTTTT
>.|.|TRBV5-1|TRBJ1-2
CASSEDGRGYTF
TGCGCCAGCAGCGAGGACGGACGAGGCTACACCTTC
>.|once|TRBV23-1|TRBJ1-5
CASSQSPVTSGNQPQHF
TGCGCCAGCAGTCAGTCGCCTGTCACCTCGGGCAATCAGCCCCAGCATTTT
>TRBD2|.|TRBV6-5|TRBJ2-1
CASHSGLVNEQFF
TGTGCCAGCCATAGCGGGTTGGTTAATGAGCAGTTCTTC
>.|few|TRBV6-2/TRBV6-3|TRBJ2-7
CASSYSRAEQYF
TGTGCCAGCAGTTACTCGAGGGCCGAGCAGTACTTC
>.|.|TRBV19|TRBJ1-5
CASSIASNQPQHF
TGTGCCAGTAGTATCGCAAGCAATCAGCCCCAGCATTTT
>TRBD1|.|TRBV3-1/TRBV3-2|TRBJ1-3
CASSAGQGSGNTIYF
TGTGCCAGCAGCGCGGGACAGGGGTCGGGAAACACCATATATTTT
>.|once|TRBV7-8|TRBJ2-7
CASSSKNDEQYF
TGTGCCAGCAGCTCGAAAAACGACGAGCAGTACTTC
>.|.|TRBV7-6|TRBJ1-5
CASSLGLNQPQHF
TGTGCCAGCAGCTTAGGCCTCAATCAGCCCCAGCATTTT
>.|.|TRBV19|TRBJ1-5
CASSITVPNQPQHF
TGTGCCAGTAGTATAACCGTCCCCAATCAGCCCCAGCATTTT
>.|.|TRBV30|TRBJ1-4
CAWSGRGGEKLFF
TGTGCCTGGAGTGGTAGGGGTGGGGAAAAACTGTTTTTT
>.|.|TRBV9|TRBJ2-1
CASSVAPGNEQFF
TGTGCCAGCAGCGTAGCCCCAGGCAATGAGCAGTTCTTC
>TRBD1|.|TRBV19|TRBJ1-2
CASTLTGVAGYTF
TGTGCCAGTACCCTGACAGGGGTGGCTGGCTACACCTTC
>.|.|TRBV7-2|TRBJ2-7
CASRVQGINEQYF
TGTGCCAGCAGAGTACAGGGTATCAACGAGCAGTACTTC
>TRBD1|.|TRBV5-1|TRBJ2-2
CASSLTTGVTGELFF
TGCGCCAGCAGCTTGACAACAGGGGTTACCGGGGAGCTGTTTTTT
>TRBD2|.|TRBV18|TRBJ2-3
CASSPTLAGGQDTQYF
TGTGCCAGCTCACCAACACTAGCGGGAGGCCAAGATACGCAGTATTTT
>.|.|TRBV7-3|TRBJ2-7
CASSPGPSSYEQYF
TGTGCCAGCAGCCCCGGCCCGAGCTCCTACGAGCAGTACTTC
>TRBD1|.|TRBV5-4|TRBJ1-3
CASSLALGGAGNTIYF
TGTGCCAGCAGCTTGGCCCTAGGGGGCGCTGGAAACACCATATATTTT